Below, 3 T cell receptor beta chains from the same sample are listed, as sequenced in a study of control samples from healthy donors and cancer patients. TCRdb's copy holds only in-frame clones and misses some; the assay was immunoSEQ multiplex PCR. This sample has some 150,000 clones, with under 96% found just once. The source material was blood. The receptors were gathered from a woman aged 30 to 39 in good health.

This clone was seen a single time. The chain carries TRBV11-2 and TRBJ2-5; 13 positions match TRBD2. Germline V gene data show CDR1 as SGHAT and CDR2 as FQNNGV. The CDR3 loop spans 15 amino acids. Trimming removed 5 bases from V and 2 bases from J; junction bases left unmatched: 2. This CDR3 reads CASSPGLAGQETQYF. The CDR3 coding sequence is TGTGCCAGCAGCCCGGGACTAGCGGGACAAGAGACCCAGTACTTC.

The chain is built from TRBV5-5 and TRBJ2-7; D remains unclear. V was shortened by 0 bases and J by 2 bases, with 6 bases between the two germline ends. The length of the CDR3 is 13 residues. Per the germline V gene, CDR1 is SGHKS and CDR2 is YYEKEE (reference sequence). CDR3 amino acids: CASSLAVPYEQYF. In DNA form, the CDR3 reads TGTGCCAGCAGCTTGGCCGTCCCCTACGAGCAGTACTTC.

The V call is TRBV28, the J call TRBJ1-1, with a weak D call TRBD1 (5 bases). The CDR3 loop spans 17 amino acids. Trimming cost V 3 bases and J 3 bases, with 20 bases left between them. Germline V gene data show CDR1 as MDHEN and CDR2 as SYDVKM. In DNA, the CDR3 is TGTGCCAGCAGTTTTGCCTTAGAAAAGGGGTTTGACACTGAAGCTTTCTTT. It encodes CASSFALEKGFDTEAFF. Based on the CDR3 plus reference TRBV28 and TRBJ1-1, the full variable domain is DVKVTQSSRYLVKRTGEKVFLECVQDMDHENMFWYRQDPGLGLRLIYFSYDVKMKEKGDIPEGYSVSREKKERFSLILESASTNQTSMYLCASSFALEKGFDTEAFFGQGTRLTVV.